This TCR beta chain was found in a study of vaccination effects on CD4 cells after COVID-19. General study findings and limits: Convalescent patients were few in the study, and early post-infection timepoints were absent.

As regards this clone: The antigen is unknown.

Upon completion of approximately ten days in culture, CD4+ T cells were isolated. Participants were vaccinated with two doses of either the BNT162b2 or mRNA-1273 vaccine. Vaccinated participants had no history of SARS-CoV-2 infection and tested negative for nucleocapsid antibodies. Germline V gene sequence: CDR1 SEHNR, CDR2 FQNEAQ (reference sequence). There are 13 residues in the CDR3. V was cut by 3 bases and J by 5 bases, with 11 bases left in between. Data came from immunoSEQ multiplex PCR; TCRdb stores just in-frame clones and leaves some out. The table shows around 62,000 clones, with around 74% occurring only once.

The clonotype comes from a human donor who received a COVID-19 vaccine. The sequenced sample was CD4+ T cells from PBMCs cultured without peptide, obtained after COVID-19 vaccination. This chain uses TRBV7-9 with TRBJ2-7, with TRBD1 as a possible D gene (6 bases). CDR3 amino acids: CASSFTGLHEQYV. In DNA, the CDR3 is TGTGCCAGCAGCTTCACAGGGCTTCACGAGCAGTACGTC.